The 27 T cell receptor beta chains listed next were all sequenced from one sample in a study of blood T cell repertoires in COVID-19. Some clones are missing from TCRdb's copy, which holds only in-frame ones; the method was immunoSEQ multiplex PCR. Of about 120,000 clones listed, around 83% are singletons. The sequencing sample was made of peripheral blood. All receptors come from a man aged 60-69 years with acute or convalescent COVID-19.

The table lists this clone with a count of one. The chain has TRBV28 and TRBJ1-4; D remains unclear. The length of the CDR3 is 16 residues. V lost 5 bases to trimming and J lost 7 bases, with 20 bases between them. CDR1 MDHEN and CDR2 SYDVKM come from the germline V gene. For the CDR3, the DNA is TGTGCCAGCAGTACAACGAAGGGAGACGTAGGTGAAAAACTGTTTTTT. This encodes CASSTTKGDVGEKLFF.

The chain recombines TRBV19 with TRBJ2-5; 7 bases map to TRBD2. The J segment lost 3 bases and the V segment lost 2 bases, leaving 6 bases of the junction unmatched. Germline V lookup: CDR1 LNHDA, CDR2 SQIVND (reference sequence). The CDR3 consists of 15 residues. CDR3 coding DNA: TGTGCCAGTAGTATACTAGCGGTCGGGGAAGAGACCCAGTACTTC. The encoded protein is CASSILAVGEETQYF.

The chain recombines TRBV10-1 with TRBJ1-1, with D possibly TRBD1 on 5 matching bases. The CDR3 covers 14 residues. The germline V and J ends were trimmed by 4 bases and 1 base, with 10 bases remaining between them. Germline CDR1 WNHNN, CDR2 SYGVQD (reference sequence). The CDR3 region is CASSGFQGNTEAFF. CDR3 sequence (DNA): TGCGCCAGCAGTGGGTTTCAGGGGAACACTGAAGCTTTCTTT.

This clone was counted a single time. The CDR3: CASSGRGRTNEKLFF. CDR3 bases: TGTGCCAGCAGTGGTCGGGGTCGGACTAATGAAAAACTGTTTTTT. The gene calls are TRBV2 and TRBJ1-4; D remains unclear. V lost 4 bases, J lost 2 bases, and 11 bases lay in between. The CDR3 sequence is 15 residues long. Germline CDR1 is SNHLY and CDR2 is FYNNEI. Full variable domain (rest looked up from reference TRBV2 and TRBJ1-4): EPEVTQTPSHQVTQMGQEVILRCVPISNHLYFYWYRQILGQKVEFLVSFYNNEISEKSEIFDDQFSVERPDGSNFTLKIRSTKLEDSAMYFCASSGRGRTNEKLFFGSGTQLSVL.

J is TRBJ1-4 and V is TRBV4-1, with D hard to call. The V gene lost 0 bases and the J gene lost 5 bases, with 4 bases spanning the gap. The germline CDR1 and CDR2 sequences are MGHRA and YSYEKL. There are 13 residues in the CDR3. CDR3 bases: TGCGCCAGCAGCCAAGACCTAAATGAAAAACTGTTTTTT. This sequence encodes CASSQDLNEKLFF.

V usage is TRBV7-3 and J usage is TRBJ1-2, with 7 bases lining up with TRBD1. CDR1 and CDR2 (germline): SGHTA, FQGTGA. V was clipped by 2 bases and J by 5 bases; unmatched bases: 2. The CDR3 has 13 amino acids. This CDR3 is CASSLGTAYGYTF. DNA for the CDR3: TGTGCCAGCAGCTTAGGGACAGCGTATGGCTACACCTTC.

This sequence joins TRBV5-1 and TRBJ2-1, with D perhaps matching TRBD2 (5 bases). The CDR3 contains 13 residues. The V end was cut by 4 bases, the J end by 7 bases, with 12 bases between. Germline V gene lookup returns CDR1 SGHRS and CDR2 YFSETQ. CDR3 DNA sequence: TGCGCCAGCAGCCTCAACCGGGGAAATGAGCAGTTCTTC. It encodes CASSLNRGNEQFF. The full variable domain, with the rest looked up from reference TRBV5-1 and TRBJ2-1, is KAGVTQTPRYLIKTRGQQVTLSCSPISGHRSVSWYQQTPGQGLQFLFEYFSETQRNKGNFPGRFSGRQFSNSRSEMNVSTLELGDSALYLCASSLNRGNEQFFGPGTRLTVL.

The V call is TRBV5-1, the J call TRBJ2-2; possible D gene TRBD2, 7 bases. Deletions cut 4 bases from V and 4 bases from J, with 14 bases between. The CDR3 length is 15 residues. Germline V gives CDR1 SGHRS, CDR2 YFSETQ. CDR3 sequence reads: CASSGRGEPTGELFF. CDR3 DNA sequence: TGCGCCAGCAGCGGGAGGGGGGAGCCCACCGGGGAGCTGTTTTTT.

The J gene is TRBJ1-4, the V gene TRBV28; maybe TRBD1 (5 bases). This CDR3 has 15 amino acids. V lost 3 bases and J lost 3, with 11 bases in between. Germline CDR1 and CDR2: MDHEN and SYDVKM. CDR3 loop: CASSLAGIANEKLFF. In nucleotides, the CDR3 is TGTGCCAGCAGTTTGGCAGGGATCGCTAATGAAAAACTGTTTTTT.

This clone showed up just a few times. V is TRBV5-5 and J is TRBJ1-4; 9 bases agree with TRBD1. The trim removed 0 bases at V and 7 bases at J, leaving 4 bases unmatched. CDR1 and CDR2 (germline): SGHKS, YYEKEE (reference sequence). The CDR3 consists of 15 residues. The CDR3: CASSLAGTGTEKLFF. As DNA, the CDR3 is TGTGCCAGCAGCTTGGCCGGGACAGGGACTGAAAAACTGTTTTTT.

The chain has TRBV5-1 and TRBJ2-1; 9 bases align to TRBD2. Germline V gene sequence: CDR1 SGHRS, CDR2 YFSETQ. The CDR3 runs 17 residues. Trimming took 1 base from V and 4 from J; bases not matched to a gene: 9. CDR3 DNA sequence: TGCGCCAGCAGCTTGAGGAAATGGACTAGCGCTTACAATGAGCAGTTCTTC. It encodes CASSLRKWTSAYNEQFF.

In this sample, this clone turned up once. The chain links TRBV6-5 to TRBJ2-5; tentative D call: TRBD1 (6 bases). Germline V CDR1 and CDR2: MNHEY, SVGAGI. The V and J ends lost 7 bases and 9 bases respectively, with 15 bases between them. The CDR3 runs to 12 residues. The CDR3 coding sequence is TGTGCCAGCATTACAGGGTGGAAGGCCCAGTACTTC. Its protein product is CASITGWKAQYF.

The chain combines TRBV4-1 with TRBJ2-6; 8 bases match TRBD1. The germline V gene encodes CDR1 MGHRA and CDR2 YSYEKL. V dropped 3 bases and J dropped 9; count of bases not matched to a gene: 4. The CDR3 has 14 amino acids. CDR3 region: CASSHGQGVNVLTF. The CDR3, as DNA: TGCGCCAGCAGCCATGGACAGGGAGTCAACGTCCTGACTTTC.

The gene calls are TRBV3-1 (or the pseudogene TRBV3-2) and TRBJ2-7, with D unclear. Per the germline V gene, CDR1 is LGHDT and CDR2 is YNNKEL (reference sequence). V was clipped by 1 base and J by 1 base, with 8 bases between them. This CDR3 spans 14 amino acids. CDR3 in DNA: TGTGCCAGCAGCCAAGTGTTCAGGTCCTACGAGCAGTACTTC. Residues: CASSQVFRSYEQYF.

The V and J genes are TRBV28 and TRBJ1-6; D is undetermined. There are 13 residues in the CDR3. CDR1 and CDR2 (germline): MDHEN, SYDVKM. Trimming cost V 4 bases and J 8 bases, with 9 bases left between them. The CDR3 reads CASSSFGDSPLHF. The CDR3 DNA reads as TGTGCCAGCAGTTCCTTCGGTGATTCACCCCTCCACTTT.

The rearrangement links TRBV27 to TRBJ2-3, with 12 bases matching TRBD2. Germline-derived CDR1 and CDR2 are MNHEY and SMNVEV (reference sequence). J was trimmed by 4 bases and V by 6 bases; bases with no gene match: 11. This CDR3 comprises 17 residues. As DNA, the CDR3 is TGTGCCAGCAGCCGGTCCTCTAGCGGGAGGGCCTCAGATACGCAGTATTTT. Protein: CASSRSSSGRASDTQYF.

The chain employs TRBV9 and TRBJ1-1; D unclear. The CDR3 has 13 amino acids. V was clipped by 0 bases and J by 3 bases, with 6 bases between them. Germline assignment: CDR1 SGDLS and CDR2 YYNGEE. Here the CDR3 DNA reads TGTGCCAGCAGCGTAGGAGATTACACTGAAGCTTTCTTT. Its protein product is CASSVGDYTEAFF.

The rearrangement uses TRBV29-1 and TRBJ1-1, with 7 nucleotides matching TRBD1. The CDR3 extends over 12 amino acids. Germline values: CDR1 SQVTM, CDR2 ANQGSEA. Trimming at V came to 8 bases and at J to 0 bases, leaving 3 bases not matched to a gene. The CDR3 reads CSTGQMNTEAFF. CDR3 in DNA: TGCAGCACGGGACAGATGAACACTGAAGCTTTCTTT.

The chain combines TRBV5-1 with TRBJ2-5, with a tentative D call TRBD1 (6 bases). V was trimmed by 3 bases and J by 1 base, leaving 10 bases between them. Germline lookup yields CDR1 SGHRS and CDR2 YFSETQ. This CDR3 comprises 14 residues. CDR3 nucleotides: TGCGCCAGCAGCTCCTCGGACAGCCAAGAGACCCAGTACTTC. This codes for CASSSSDSQETQYF.

This clone has just one count. V usage is TRBV30 and J usage is TRBJ2-1; the match to TRBD2 covers 9 bases. Germline V CDR1 and CDR2: GTSNPN, SVGIG (reference sequence). The J segment lost 7 bases and the V segment lost 3 bases, leaving 13 bases of the junction unmatched. The CDR3 length is 16 residues. CDR3 region: CAWSGLAGLLGNEQFF. CDR3 bases: TGTGCCTGGAGCGGCCTAGCGGGACTTTTAGGAAATGAGCAGTTCTTC.

This clone has just a few counts. This chain connects TRBV5-1 to TRBJ2-7; a weak D match, TRBD1 (6 bases). Germline V gives CDR1 SGHRS, CDR2 YFSETQ. Trimming cost V 5 bases and J 3 bases, with 12 bases left between them. The CDR3 consists of 13 residues. As DNA, the CDR3 is TGCGCCAGCAGGACAGGTGCCCTCTACGAGCAGTACTTC. Protein product: CASRTGALYEQYF.

The chain links TRBV5-4 to TRBJ2-5; TRBD2 aligns across 7 bases. This CDR3 has 14 residues. Per the germline V gene, CDR1 is SGHNT and CDR2 is YYREEE (reference sequence). The junction had 0 bases not matched to a gene; V was cut back by 0 bases and J by 1 base. The CDR3 DNA follows: TGTGCCAGCAGCTTGGGGGAGGGCCAAGAGACCCAGTACTTC. Amino acids: CASSLGEGQETQYF. Supplemented by reference TRBV5-4 and TRBJ2-5, the full variable domain reads ETGVTQSPTHLIKTRGQQVTLRCSSQSGHNTVSWYQQALGQGPQFIFQYYREEENGRGNFPPRFSGLQFPNYSSELNVNALELDDSALYLCASSLGEGQETQYFGPGTRLLVL.

The V and J genes are TRBV28 and TRBJ1-1; 8 bases line up with TRBD1. This CDR3 region has 16 residues. Per the germline V gene, CDR1 is MDHEN and CDR2 is SYDVKM. J gave up 1 base and V 3 bases, and 7 bases lay outside the gene matches. CDR3 sequence reads: CASSFMTGAANTEAFF. As DNA, the CDR3 is TGTGCCAGCAGTTTTATGACAGGGGCGGCGAACACTGAAGCTTTCTTT.

J is TRBJ1-3 and V is TRBV24-1; D is perhaps TRBD1 (5 bases). Germline CDR1 is KGHDR and CDR2 is SFDVKD. Trimming took off 5 bases at V and 0 bases at J, with 10 bases between the two ends. The CDR3 totals 15 residues. CDR3 region: CATSATTDSGNTIYF. The CDR3 region has the DNA TGTGCCACCAGTGCGACGACAGACTCTGGAAACACCATATATTTT.

The chain has TRBV7-9 and TRBJ2-7; 8 nucleotides agree with TRBD2. This CDR3 comprises 14 residues. V was clipped by 7 bases and J by 0 bases; unmatched bases: 5. Germline CDR1 and CDR2: SEHNR and FQNEAQ (reference sequence). The CDR3 nucleotides read TGTGCCAGCAAGTACAGCGGGAGCTCCTACGAGCAGTACTTC. Translated, it gives CASKYSGSSYEQYF.

This chain links TRBV28 with TRBJ2-1; 11 bases line up with TRBD1. The CDR3 length is 15 residues. After removal of 2 bases from V and 7 bases from J, the junction contained 4 bases not matched to a gene. Germline V gene data show CDR1 as MDHEN and CDR2 as SYDVKM. The CDR3 DNA sequence: TGTGCCAGCAGTTTAAGGACAGGGGGCAGGAATGAGCAGTTCTTC. Residues: CASSLRTGGRNEQFF.

The chain is built from TRBV5-1 and TRBJ2-7; possibly TRBD2 for D (6 bases). CDR1 and CDR2 from the germline V gene are SGHRS and YFSETQ. The CDR3 is made up of 14 amino acids. Trimming stripped 4 bases from V and 2 bases from J, with 13 bases between. The CDR3 reads CASSGTGAAYEQYF. CDR3 DNA: TGCGCCAGCAGCGGAACGGGAGCTGCCTACGAGCAGTACTTC.